The 30 T cell receptor beta chains listed next were all sequenced from one sample in a study of OX40 agonist ivuxolimab in advanced cancers. Clones were read by immunoSEQ multiplex PCR, and TCRdb kept only the in-frame ones, dropping some. The sample has around 88,000 clones; roughly nine tenths are singletons. This sample comprised CD4+ or CD8+ T cells sorted from blood, obtained in a trial of the OX40 agonist ivuxolimab. Receptors were obtained from an adult with an advanced solid tumor such as melanoma, head and neck, liver or kidney cancer.

The chain combines TRBV21-1 with TRBJ2-5; TRBD2, the table's D call, was not compared with the DNA. TRBV21-1 is classified as a pseudogene. The CDR3 contains 15 residues. DNA for the CDR3: TGTGCCAGCAGCTCCGGGACTAGCGGGATAGAGACCCAGTACTTC. Translating gives CASSSGTSGIETQYF.

This chain joins TRBV9 and TRBJ2-3; D unclear. Germline V gene lookup returns CDR1 SGDLS and CDR2 YYNGEE. The V end lost 4 bases, the J end lost 2 bases, and 11 bases lay between the germline ends. This CDR3 has 14 residues. The CDR3 nucleotides read TGTGCCAGCAGCTTGGGTGGGAACACAGATACGCAGTATTTT. It specifies CASSLGGNTDTQYF.

The rearrangement joins TRBV5-4 to TRBJ2-5, with D tentatively TRBD1 (5 bases). Germline CDR1 SGHNT, CDR2 YYREEE (reference sequence). V was shortened by 5 bases and J by 1 base, with 12 bases between the two germline ends. The length of the CDR3 is 14 residues. The CDR3 reads CASRPDSFQETQYF. The CDR3 DNA is TGTGCCAGCAGACCCGACAGTTTCCAAGAGACCCAGTACTTC.

The chain couples TRBV6-1 to TRBJ2-1, with 8 bases fitting TRBD1. Germline CDR1 reads MNHNS; CDR2 reads SASEGT. With V trimmed by 4 bases and J by 5 bases, 4 bases remained unmatched. This CDR3 region has 14 residues. The CDR3 DNA reads TGTGCCAGCAGTGGCTGGGACAGGCACAATGAGCAGTTCTTC. Its protein is CASSGWDRHNEQFF.

J is TRBJ2-7 and V is TRBV9; TRBD2 might be the D (5 bases). The V gene's germline CDR1 is SGDLS and CDR2 YYNGEE. The CDR3 covers 13 residues. V shed 0 bases and J shed 8 bases, with 12 bases lying between them. As DNA, the CDR3 is TGTGCCAGCAGCGTAGAGGATAGCGTCAAGCAGTACTTC. This gives the protein CASSVEDSVKQYF. Based on the CDR3 plus reference TRBV9 and TRBJ2-7, the full variable domain is DSGVTQTPKHLITATGQRVTLRCSPRSGDLSVYWYQQSLDQGLQFLIQYYNGEERAKGNILERFSAQQFPDLHSELNLSSLELGDSALYFCASSVEDSVKQYFGPGTRLTVT.

The V gene is TRBV7-9, the J gene TRBJ1-3, with D unresolved. The germline V gene has CDR1 SEHNR and CDR2 FQNEAQ (reference sequence). This CDR3 has 16 residues. Trimming left V 2 bases short and J 0 bases short, with 11 bases between. CDR3 sequence: CASSLFRGHSGNTIYF. CDR3 bases: TGTGCCAGCAGCTTATTTCGTGGGCACTCTGGAAACACCATATATTTT.

The chain links TRBV9 to TRBJ2-1, with 8 bases aligning to TRBD2. This CDR3 region has 14 residues. The V gene end was trimmed by 4 bases and the J gene end by 2 bases; junction bases not matched to a gene: 2. CDR1 is SGDLS, CDR2 YYNGEE, per germline. This chain's CDR3 is CASSISGAYNEQFF. The CDR3 DNA reads TGTGCCAGCAGCATTAGCGGGGCCTACAATGAGCAGTTCTTC.

The rearrangement links TRBV30 to TRBJ1-6; 7 bases are shared with TRBD1. The CDR3 sequence is 13 residues long. The junction had 8 bases not matched to a gene; V was cut back by 5 bases and J by 10 bases. Germline CDR1 GTSNPN, CDR2 SVGIG (reference sequence). CDR3 protein: CAWLTQGVSPLHF. The CDR3, as DNA: TGTGCCTGGCTCACGCAGGGGGTATCACCCCTCCACTTT.

The rearrangement joins TRBV20-1 to TRBJ2-7, with a possible D match to TRBD1 (6 bases). Germline V gene lookup returns CDR1 DFQATT and CDR2 SNEGSKA (reference sequence). The CDR3 consists of 11 residues. Trimming took off 6 bases at V and 6 bases at J, with 12 bases between the two ends. In DNA form, the CDR3 reads TGCAGTGCAAGAACAGGGATCGAGCAGTACTTC. This translates into CSARTGIEQYF.

The chain carries TRBV6-5 and TRBJ2-5, with TRBD2 matching over 11 bases. The V segment lost 2 bases and the J segment 2 bases; nucleotides outside the gene matches: 4. The CDR3 sequence is 16 residues long. Germline V gives CDR1 MNHEY, CDR2 SVGAGI. The CDR3 loop reads CASSYGLAGGQETQYF. In DNA form, the CDR3 reads TGTGCCAGCAGTTACGGTCTAGCGGGGGGACAAGAGACCCAGTACTTC.

The CDR3 reads CASSGGQGTEAFF. In nucleotides, the CDR3 is TGTGCCAGCAGTGGGGGGCAAGGCACTGAAGCTTTCTTT. V is TRBV6-1 and J is TRBJ1-1, with D possibly being TRBD1 (6 bases). CDR1 MNHNS and CDR2 SASEGT come from the germline V gene. V was cut by 4 bases and J by 4 bases, with 10 bases left in between. The CDR3 length is 13 residues.

V usage is TRBV25-1 and J usage is TRBJ2-1; D unclear. CDR1 is MGHDK and CDR2 is SYGVNS in the germline V gene. V was clipped by 11 bases and J by 0 bases, with 11 bases between them. This CDR3 comprises 13 residues. CDR3 sequence: CAAQGSSYNEQFF. In DNA, the CDR3 is TGTGCCGCCCAAGGGTCCTCCTACAATGAGCAGTTCTTC. The variable domain in full, with the rest retrieved from reference TRBV25-1 and TRBJ2-1, is EADIYQTPRYLVIGTGKKITLECSQTMGHDKMYWYQQDPGMELHLIHYSYGVNSTEKGDLSSESTVSRIRTEHFPLTLESARPSHTSQYLCAAQGSSYNEQFFGPGTRLTVL.

This clone was detected only once. Here the CDR3 DNA reads TGTGCCAGCCGGTTGGGACCCACCGGGTACGAGCAGTACTTC. This encodes CASRLGPTGYEQYF. The chain couples TRBV6-5 to TRBJ2-7, with D perhaps TRBD1 or TRBD2 (5 bases each). Trimming pared 8 bases from V and 4 bases from J, leaving 18 bases between. The CDR3 has 14 amino acids. The germline V gene encodes CDR1 MNHEY and CDR2 SVGAGI.

For this clone: Mismatch with germline at one junction end may stem from a read error. This chain uses TRBV9 with TRBJ2-1; D is possibly TRBD2 (5 bases). Germline V gives CDR1 SGDLS, CDR2 YYNGEE. The CDR3 length is 9 residues. The CDR3 reads CASSVGSLF. The CDR3 bases are TGTGCCAGCAGCGTTGGGAGTCTCTTC.

Only one count was recorded for this clone. The V gene is TRBV7-2, the J gene TRBJ2-7; D not certain. The CDR3 is 12 residues long. Deletions cut 6 bases from V and 4 bases from J, with 10 bases between. CDR1 SGHTA and CDR2 FQGNSA come from the germline V gene. CDR3 nucleotides: TGTGCCAGCAGTCCAGGACGGTACGAGCAGTACTTC. This codes for CASSPGRYEQYF.

This chain links TRBV6-5 with TRBJ1-4, with TRBD1 as a possible D gene (5 bases). V dropped 3 bases and J dropped 7 bases, with 15 bases sitting between them. The CDR3 loop spans 15 amino acids. Germline lookup yields CDR1 MNHEY and CDR2 SVGAGI. Here the CDR3 reads CASSYSRGVVEKLFF. CDR3 bases: TGTGCCAGCAGTTATTCAAGAGGGGTTGTTGAAAAACTGTTTTTT.

The chain uses TRBV10-1 and TRBJ1-3, with 11 nucleotides matching TRBD1. With V trimmed by 8 bases and J by 2 bases, 8 bases remained unmatched. Germline lookup yields CDR1 WNHNN and CDR2 SYGVQD (reference sequence). The CDR3 runs 16 residues. CDR3 residues: CASDKGQGAPGNTIYF. CDR3 coding DNA: TGCGCCAGCGATAAAGGACAGGGGGCCCCTGGAAACACCATATATTTT.

The chain carries TRBV11-2 and TRBJ2-1; D possibly corresponds to TRBD2 (6 bases). Germline CDR1 is SGHAT and CDR2 is FQNNGV. This CDR3 comprises 12 residues. Trimming removed 7 bases at V and 6 bases at J, with 10 bases between. The CDR3 sequence is CASTLGGNEQFF. The CDR3 DNA reads TGTGCCAGCACCCTGGGGGGCAATGAGCAGTTCTTC.

The chain joins TRBV7-8 to TRBJ1-2; TRBD1 matches at 8 bases. Germline V gene data show CDR1 as SGHVS and CDR2 as FQNEAQ. This CDR3 is built from 14 residues. Germline trimming cut 3 bases from V and 7 bases from J; bases unmatched to any gene: 7. This CDR3 reads CASSFGQGIGGYTF. In DNA form, the CDR3 reads TGTGCCAGCAGCTTTGGACAGGGAATCGGTGGCTACACCTTC.

The chain recombines TRBV10-2 with TRBJ2-4; possible D gene TRBD2, 6 bases. The V and J ends lost 3 bases and 2 bases respectively, with 8 bases between them. This CDR3 comprises 14 residues. The germline CDR1 and CDR2 sequences are WSHSY and SAAADI. The CDR3, as DNA: TGCGCCAGCAGTGAAGGGAGGTCCAAAAACATTCAGTACTTC. Translating gives CASSEGRSKNIQYF.

The chain combines TRBV10-3 with TRBJ2-7, with 10 bases fitting TRBD2. Germline trimming cut 11 bases from V and 5 bases from J; bases unmatched to any gene: 18. This CDR3 spans 16 amino acids. Germline V CDR1 and CDR2: ENHRY, SYGVKD. CDR3 loop: CALSGTSDARLDEQYF. The CDR3 DNA reads as TGTGCCTTATCCGGGACTAGCGATGCCCGCCTAGACGAGCAGTACTTC.

The chain links TRBV18 to TRBJ1-2, with D possibly matching TRBD1 (5 bases). Between the trimmed V and J ends, which lost 3 bases and 5 bases, there was a span of 22 bases. The CDR3 runs to 17 residues. Germline V CDR1 and CDR2: KGHSH, LQKENI. CDR3 residues: CASSPGQSATTGYGYTF. The CDR3 bases are TGTGCCAGCTCACCGGGGCAGTCGGCGACCACGGGGTATGGCTACACCTTC.

The V gene is TRBV6-5, the J gene TRBJ2-1, with TRBD1 matching over 8 bases. Germline assignment: CDR1 MNHEY and CDR2 SVGAGI. V dropped 2 bases and J dropped 9; count of bases not matched to a gene: 12. CDR3 length equals 16 residues. The CDR3 here is CASSYNGAGGASEQFF. CDR3 sequence (DNA): TGTGCCAGCAGTTACAACGGGGCAGGGGGCGCTTCTGAGCAGTTCTTC.

This sequence joins TRBV7-8 and TRBJ2-1; TRBD2 might be the D (5 bases). Per germline, CDR1 SGHVS and CDR2 FQNEAQ. The CDR3 length is 15 residues. Trimming took 5 bases from V and 0 from J, leaving 11 bases between them. The CDR3: CASSPREGSYNEQFF. The CDR3, as DNA: TGTGCCAGCAGCCCCAGAGAGGGCTCCTACAATGAGCAGTTCTTC.

This clone was found once. The rearrangement joins TRBV11-3 to TRBJ2-1; 8 bases agree with TRBD2. Germline V gene lookup returns CDR1 SGHNT and CDR2 YENEEA. The CDR3 totals 15 residues. V shed 3 bases and J 5 bases; nucleotides not matched to a gene: 6. CDR3 sequence: CASSFGGRLNNEQFF. CDR3 sequence (DNA): TGTGCCAGCAGCTTTGGCGGGAGGCTTAACAATGAGCAGTTCTTC.

The chain recombines TRBV5-1 with TRBJ2-7, with 8 positions matching TRBD1. Germline V gives CDR1 SGHRS, CDR2 YFSETQ. The V gene end was trimmed by 3 bases and the J gene end by 0 bases; junction bases not matched to a gene: 2. This CDR3 spans 14 amino acids. The CDR3 region has the DNA TGCGCCAGCAGCTCCGGGACAGGCTCCTACGAGCAGTACTTC. Its translation is CASSSGTGSYEQYF.

The chain links TRBV7-9 to TRBJ1-5, with 10 bases matching TRBD1. This CDR3 is 15 amino acids long. V lost 5 bases, J lost 4 bases, and 5 bases stayed unmatched. Germline V gives CDR1 SEHNR, CDR2 FQNEAQ (reference sequence). CDR3 DNA sequence: TGTGCCAGCAGCCCGACAGGGGGCCCAAATCAGCCCCAGCATTTT. Residues: CASSPTGGPNQPQHF.

The chain is built from TRBV11-3 and TRBJ2-5, with D hard to call. The CDR3 runs 13 residues. V was cut by 2 bases and J by 2 bases, with 6 bases left in between. Germline CDR1 reads SGHNT; CDR2 reads YENEEA. CDR3 region: CASSLYPQETQYF. The DNA for the CDR3 is TGTGCCAGCAGCTTATATCCTCAAGAGACCCAGTACTTC.

The V call is TRBV9, the J call TRBJ1-3; D uncertain. Germline V gene lookup returns CDR1 SGDLS and CDR2 YYNGEE. The CDR3 loop spans 15 amino acids. Trimming took off 0 bases at V and 1 base at J, with 8 bases between the two ends. CDR3 residues: CASSVVSGSGNTIYF. The CDR3 DNA follows: TGTGCCAGCAGCGTAGTATCGGGGTCTGGAAACACCATATATTTT.

This chain connects TRBV7-9 to TRBJ1-4; maybe TRBD1 (5 bases). V lost 1 base and J lost 5, with 8 bases in between. The CDR3 length is 14 residues. Germline CDR1 and CDR2: SEHNR and FQNEAQ (reference sequence). Written as DNA, the CDR3 is TGTGCCAGCAGCTTAGAACGGGGGAATGAAAAACTGTTTTTT. It yields the protein CASSLERGNEKLFF.